This T cell receptor (beta chain) stems from a study of control samples from healthy donors and cancer patients. The germline gives CDR1 SGHTA, CDR2 FQGTGA. The CDR3 spans 13 residues. The ends were cut back, 2 bases at V and 4 bases at J, with 6 bases in the middle. Here immunoSEQ multiplex PCR was the method, and the copy in TCRdb shows in-frame clones only, minus some. The table lists approximately 69,000 clones, about nine tenths of them singletons, with less than 6% in the top ten. Sequenced sample: PBMCs. This clonotype was obtained from a man aged 60 to 69 with colorectal cancer. The chain recombines TRBV7-3 with TRBJ2-1; a weak D match, TRBD1 (5 bases). Here the CDR3 reads CASSLDRYNEQFF. The CDR3 nucleotides are TGTGCCAGCAGCTTAGACAGATACAATGAGCAGTTCTTC.